This T cell receptor beta chain was captured by sequencing in a study of T cells in Graves' hyperthyroidism and ophthalmopathy. Whole-study context: The authors collected peripheral blood at initial diagnosis, before any treatment.

Trimming took 0 bases from V and 7 from J, leaving 13 bases between them. This CDR3 comprises 16 residues. CDR1 is LGHNA and CDR2 is YSLEER in the germline V gene. Among the patients, aged 18 to 65, hyperthyroidism was newly diagnosed and had lasted under 2 months. The diagnoses drew upon clinical symptoms, serum thyroxine and TRAb, thyroid ultrasound and orbital computed tomography. This clonotype occurred a few times. RNA transcripts were the template for amplifying TCR beta CDR3 regions. HTBI primers were employed in a first-round RT-PCR of the TCR CDR3. MiXCR was run by TCRdb on the multiplex PCR reads, yielding one entry per CDR3 protein. The table has 350,000 to 500,000 distinct CDR3 sequences, approximately 15% seen once.

The source of this sequence is a young woman with Graves' hyperthyroidism. Specimen: blood. The chain links TRBV4-3 to TRBJ1-6; D remains unclear. CDR3 amino acids: CASSQEVAGNNSPLHF. The CDR3 bases are TGCGCCAGCAGCCAAGAGGTGGCAGGCAACAATTCACCCCTCCACTTT.